These 12 T cell receptor beta chains were all obtained from the same sample, sequenced in a study of blood T cells in healthy people across ages (dated by TCRdb to between 2014 and 2017). Libraries were built with 5' RACE. Sequenced on an Illumina HiSeq 2500. A second roughly 6 to 12 cycle PCR used a sample-barcoded 5' primer and a J-beta primer mix. The public reads were reanalyzed by TCRdb: fastp trimming at Q25, MiXCR alignment, in-frame beta chains only. Duplicate CDR3 protein sequences are folded into a single record with the most common DNA and genes. Recorded for this sample are a few hundred thousand distinct CDR3 sequences; around a quarter of them occurred a single time. Jointly, the top ten make up roughly 3.5% of the sample. The same data also went into a second study, on T cells of mothers and their children.

What was sequenced was blood. The origin of the receptors is a boy aged 2 to 10 in good health.

This clonotype has a count of ten or more. J is TRBJ2-3 and V is TRBV11-2; D may be TRBD1 (5 bases). Trimming removed 5 bases at V and 2 bases at J, with 14 bases between. The CDR3 consists of 15 residues. Per germline, CDR1 SGHAT and CDR2 FQNNGV. The DNA of the CDR3 is TGTGCCAGCAGCCCAGGACACTTCGACACAGATACGCAGTATTTT. Residues: CASSPGHFDTDTQYF.

CDR3 coding DNA: TGTGCCACCAGTATAAGTGAGCAGTTCTTC. Translated: CATSISEQFF. This chain joins TRBV24-1 and TRBJ2-1; the D is unclear. The CDR3 extends over 10 amino acids. Per germline, CDR1 KGHDR and CDR2 SFDVKD. The V end lost 6 bases, the J end lost 9 bases, and 5 bases lay between the germline ends.

This clonotype was picked up a small number of times. For the CDR3, the DNA is TGCAGTGCTAGAGGCCCAGCGGTGAGCACAGATACGCAGTATTTT. Protein: CSARGPAVSTDTQYF. This chain uses TRBV20-1 with TRBJ2-3, with a tentative D call TRBD2 (5 bases). The CDR3 is made up of 15 amino acids. Trimming pared 1 base from V and 0 bases from J, leaving 11 bases between. Germline values: CDR1 DFQATT, CDR2 SNEGSKA (reference sequence).

This clonotype was counted only a few times. This chain links TRBV15 with TRBJ1-2; 9 bases fit TRBD1. V was pared by 5 bases and J by 6 bases, with 10 bases of the junction left unmatched. CDR1 and CDR2 from the germline V gene are LNHNV and YYDKDF (reference sequence). The CDR3 has 15 amino acids. The CDR3 DNA is TGTGCCACCAGCGCAACCTTTGGGACAGGGAATGGCTACACCTTC. Translating gives CATSATFGTGNGYTF.

The V call is TRBV6-1, the J call TRBJ2-2; TRBD1 matches at 8 bases. V lost 6 bases and J lost 4; bases outside the gene matches: 10. Germline-derived CDR1 and CDR2 are MNHNS and SASEGT. CDR3 size: 16 residues. CDR3 residues: CASSKRMDRATGELFF. The CDR3 nucleotides are TGTGCCAGCAGCAAACGTATGGACAGGGCCACCGGGGAGCTGTTTTTT.

The gene calls are TRBV3-1 and TRBJ1-2; 9 nucleotides align to TRBD1. Germline CDR1 reads LGHDT; CDR2 reads YNNKEL (reference sequence). V trimming: 1 base; J trimming: 8 bases; junction bases outside the gene matches: 8. The CDR3 is made up of 15 amino acids. This CDR3 reads CASSQGKQGAQGYTF. The CDR3 nucleotides are TGTGCCAGCAGCCAAGGAAAACAGGGGGCGCAGGGCTACACCTTC.

For this clonotype: Mismatch with germline at one junction end may stem from a read error. This sequence joins TRBV6-1 and TRBJ2-5, with TRBD2 matching 7 bases. Germline CDR1 reads MNHNS; CDR2 reads SASEGT. The CDR3 is 16 amino acids. CDR3: CASSEAGGGFQETQYF. Here the CDR3 DNA reads TGTGCCAGCAGCGAAGCCGGCGGGGGTTTCCAAGAGACCCAGTACTTC.

The CDR3 spells CASSASGGAWETQYF. CDR3 bases: TGTGCCAGCAGTGCAAGCGGGGGGGCCTGGGAGACCCAGTACTTC. The chain uses TRBV11-2 and TRBJ2-5, with 10 nucleotides matching TRBD2. V dropped 6 bases and J dropped 5; count of bases not matched to a gene: 9. Germline assignment: CDR1 SGHAT and CDR2 FQNNGV. This CDR3 contains 15 residues.

The CDR3 nucleotides read TGTGCCAGCGCTGGGGATAACTATGGCTACACCTTC. It yields the protein CASAGDNYGYTF. The chain uses TRBV7-6 and TRBJ1-2; unclear D gene. Trimming stripped 8 bases from V and 1 base from J, with 8 bases between. Looked up from germline, CDR1 is SGHVS and CDR2 is FNYEAQ. This CDR3 comprises 12 residues. Full variable domain (outside the CDR3, taken from reference TRBV7-6 and TRBJ1-2): GAGVSQSPRYKVTKRGQDVALRCDPISGHVSLYWYRQALGQGPEFLTYFNYEAQQDKSGLPNDRFSAERPEGSISTLTIQRTEQRDSAMYRCASAGDNYGYTFGSGTRLTVV.

V usage is TRBV6-5 and J usage is TRBJ2-6; D may be TRBD1 (6 bases). Trimming cost V 2 bases and J 0 bases, with 14 bases left between them. The CDR3 is 18 residues long. Germline values: CDR1 MNHEY, CDR2 SVGAGI. Written as DNA, the CDR3 is TGTGCCAGCAGTTACGTTCCCCCAGGGGACTCTGGGGCCAACGTCCTGACTTTC. Its translation: CASSYVPPGDSGANVLTF.

This clonotype was counted a few times. This rearrangement joins TRBV12-5 to TRBJ2-6; TRBD1 matches at 7 bases. V lost 1 base to trimming and J lost 0 bases; unmatched junction nucleotides: 0. The CDR3 spans 16 residues. Germline V gives CDR1 LGHNT, CDR2 FRNRAP. The CDR3 nucleotides read TGTGCTAGTGGTTTGGGGGACAGCTCTGGGGCCAACGTCCTGACTTTC. Encoded protein: CASGLGDSSGANVLTF.

This sequence joins TRBV12-3 or TRBV12-4 and TRBJ2-2, with 10 bases matching TRBD2. CDR3 length: 14 residues. The J segment lost 8 bases and the V segment lost 4 bases, leaving 4 bases of the junction unmatched. CDR3 loop: CASSWTSGGGELFF. CDR3 nucleotide sequence: TGTGCCAGCAGTTGGACTAGCGGTGGGGGGGAGCTGTTTTTT.